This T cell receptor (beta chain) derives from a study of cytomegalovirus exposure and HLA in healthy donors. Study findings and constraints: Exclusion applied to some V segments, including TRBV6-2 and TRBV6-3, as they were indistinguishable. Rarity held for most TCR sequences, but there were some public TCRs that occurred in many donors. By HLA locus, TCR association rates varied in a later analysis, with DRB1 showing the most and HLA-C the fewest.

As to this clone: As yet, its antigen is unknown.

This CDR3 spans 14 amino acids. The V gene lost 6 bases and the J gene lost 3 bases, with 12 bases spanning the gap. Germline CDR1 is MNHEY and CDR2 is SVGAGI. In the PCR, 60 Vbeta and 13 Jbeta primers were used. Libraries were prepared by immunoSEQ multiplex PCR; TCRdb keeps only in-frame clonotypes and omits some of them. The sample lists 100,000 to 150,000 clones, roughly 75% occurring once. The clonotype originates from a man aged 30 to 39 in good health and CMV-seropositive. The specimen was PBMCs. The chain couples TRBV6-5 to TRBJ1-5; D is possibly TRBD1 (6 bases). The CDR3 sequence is CASSPTGINQPQHF. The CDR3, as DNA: TGTGCCAGCAGCCCAACAGGGATCAATCAGCCCCAGCATTTT.